These 31 T cell receptor beta chains originate from one sample sequenced in a study of T cells in Graves' hyperthyroidism and ophthalmopathy (dated by TCRdb to between 2018 and 2021). Library generation was performed with multiplex PCR. Sequencing was carried out with an Illumina HiSeq 2000. The TCR beta CDR3 regions were amplified from RNA transcripts. A first-round RT-PCR of the TCR CDR3 used the HTBI primer set with the Qiagen OneStep RT-PCR kit. The public reads were reprocessed in TCRdb via fastp at Q25 and MiXCR, keeping in-frame beta chains. CDR3 protein duplicates are merged, each entry listing the most common genes and DNA. Here the sample has roughly 180,000 distinct CDR3 sequences; over 7.5% occur a single time. The biggest ten clones account for over 20% of the sample. Sequenced material: blood. The receptors originated from a woman aged 18 to 35 with Graves' hyperthyroidism that later progressed to Graves' ophthalmopathy.

This clonotype was recorded many times. The chain uses TRBV11-2 and TRBJ1-5; D unresolved. The germline V gene has CDR1 SGHAT and CDR2 FQNNGV. This CDR3 region has 14 residues. V lost 5 bases, J lost 4 bases, and 12 bases lay in between. The DNA of the CDR3 is TGTGCCAGCAGCGGAGCGGGTGGGAATCAGCCCCAGCATTTT. It specifies CASSGAGGNQPQHF.

This rearrangement joins TRBV12-3 or TRBV12-4 to TRBJ1-5; tentatively, D is TRBD1 (6 bases). The CDR3 sequence is 15 residues long. V lost 7 bases, J lost 6 bases, and 19 bases lay in between. The chain's CDR3 is CASTLGGGGGQPQHF. CDR3 bases: TGTGCCAGCACCTTAGGGGGGGGGGGGGGTCAGCCCCAGCATTTT.

Ten or more counts support this clonotype. V and J are TRBV7-9 and TRBJ1-1; no clear D. Trimming removed 5 bases from V and 9 bases from J, with 22 bases in between. CDR3 length: 15 residues. The germline V gene has CDR1 SEHNR and CDR2 FQNEAQ (reference sequence). The CDR3 protein is CASSLRGPEPLKAFF. In DNA form, the CDR3 reads TGTGCCAGCAGCCTAAGAGGACCCGAACCCTTAAAAGCTTTCTTT.

This clonotype showed up many times. The chain recombines TRBV20-1 with TRBJ2-5, with D possibly matching TRBD2 (6 bases). V lost 6 bases and J 2 bases, leaving 16 bases between the germline ends. Per germline, CDR1 DFQATT and CDR2 SNEGSKA (reference sequence). The CDR3 loop spans 14 amino acids. The CDR3 bases are TGCAGTGCCCGAGGTCCCCGGGAGCAAGAGACCCAGTACTTC. It codes for CSARGPREQETQYF.

This clonotype was observed at least ten times. The rearrangement uses TRBV30 and TRBJ1-6, with D hard to call. Germline V gene sequence: CDR1 GTSNPN, CDR2 SVGIG (reference sequence). The V gene lost 3 bases and the J gene lost 10 bases, with 10 bases spanning the gap. CDR3 size: 12 residues. This chain's CDR3 is CAWRRDTSPLHF. DNA for the CDR3: TGTGCCTGGAGGAGGGATACCTCACCCCTCCACTTT.

This clonotype was seen repeatedly, ten times or more. The chain carries TRBV27 and TRBJ1-1; D is uncertain. The CDR3 has 15 amino acids. CDR1 MNHEY and CDR2 SMNVEV come from the germline V gene (reference sequence). Trimming stripped 4 bases from V and 4 bases from J, with 16 bases between. The CDR3 spells CASSSISFRPTEAFF. The CDR3 region has the DNA TGTGCCAGCAGTTCTATCTCGTTTAGGCCCACTGAAGCTTTCTTT.

This clonotype was observed at least ten times. The chain employs TRBV24-1 and TRBJ2-4; D not resolved. Germline V gene lookup returns CDR1 KGHDR and CDR2 SFDVKD. With 3 bases removed from V and 6 bases from J, the gap between germline ends came to 11 bases. The CDR3 runs 14 residues. CDR3 in amino acids: CATSDQPTGNIQYF. CDR3 DNA sequence: TGTGCCACCAGTGATCAGCCGACGGGAAACATTCAGTACTTC.

The CDR3 spells CASSWGLAPSYNEQFF. CDR3 nucleotide sequence: TGTGCCAGCAGCTGGGGGCTAGCCCCCTCCTACAATGAGCAGTTCTTC. The V and J genes are TRBV9 and TRBJ2-1, with D tentatively TRBD1 (6 bases). Trimming took off 4 bases at V and 0 bases at J, with 14 bases between the two ends. The germline gives CDR1 SGDLS, CDR2 YYNGEE. The CDR3 is 16 residues long.

This clonotype was detected many times. Since no conserved phenylalanine or tryptophan closes the CDR3, a read error is the likely cause. The rearrangement links TRBV6-1 to TRBJ1-2; D unclear. Trimming left V 4 bases short and J 2 bases short, with 8 bases between. From germline, CDR1 is MNHNS and CDR2 SASEGT. The CDR3 is made up of 13 amino acids. The CDR3 DNA sequence: TGTGCCAGCAGTGGGTTCGGGAACTATGGCTACACCCTC. This gives the protein CASSGFGNYGYTL.

This clonotype was seen many times. The V gene is TRBV28, the J gene TRBJ2-7; the D call may be TRBD1 or TRBD2 (5 bases each). From germline, CDR1 is MDHEN and CDR2 SYDVKM. V lost 6 bases to trimming and J lost 0 bases, with 15 bases between them. The CDR3 is 15 amino acids. CDR3 nucleotide sequence: TGTGCCAGCAGCGGTATTGGGACGGTCTCCTACGAGCAGTACTTC. Its protein product is CASSGIGTVSYEQYF.

This clonotype came up many times. The chain is built from TRBV12-3 or TRBV12-4 and TRBJ2-7; 9 bases fit TRBD1. The CDR3 runs 15 residues. V was clipped by 5 bases and J by 2 bases; unmatched bases: 7. The CDR3 DNA is TGTGCCAGCAGTGTAACCGGGACAGGGACCTACGAGCAGTACTTC. Amino acid sequence: CASSVTGTGTYEQYF.

As for this clonotype: A much larger clone is a single base away; this may be a read error. The chain recombines TRBV19 with TRBJ2-6, with D maybe TRBD1 (5 bases). Germline CDR1 reads LNHDA; CDR2 reads SQIVND (reference sequence). The CDR3 length is 16 residues. The CDR3 reads CASSGASLSGAHVLTF. The CDR3 nucleotides read TGTGCCAGTAGTGGGGCTTCCCTTAGTGGGGCCCACGTCCTGACTTTC. Complete variable domain (other parts from reference TRBV19 and TRBJ2-6): DGGITQSPKYLFRKEGQNVTLSCEQNLNHDAMYWYRQDPGQGLRLIYYSQIVNDFQKGDIAEGYSVSREKKESFPLTVTSAQKNPTAFYLCASSGASLSGAHVLTFGAGSRLTVL.

Many counts were recorded for this clonotype. J is TRBJ2-5 and V is TRBV6-1; 9 positions agree with TRBD2. With 5 bases clipped from V and 1 base from J, the junction kept 11 bases outside the gene matches. Germline CDR1 and CDR2: MNHNS and SASEGT. This CDR3 is 17 amino acids long. The CDR3 is CASSSSLGGRAQETQYF. The CDR3 bases are TGTGCCAGCAGTTCCAGTTTGGGCGGGAGGGCCCAAGAGACCCAGTACTTC.

This clonotype was picked up a small number of times. The CDR3 reads CATSRDAGGFSGELFF. Written as DNA, the CDR3 is TGTGCCACCAGCAGAGATGCGGGGGGATTCAGCGGGGAGCTGTTTTTT. This chain connects TRBV15 to TRBJ2-2, with TRBD2 matching 8 bases. The germline CDR1 and CDR2 sequences are LNHNV and YYDKDF (reference sequence). There are 16 residues in the CDR3. V dropped 0 bases and J dropped 7; count of bases not matched to a gene: 7.

This clonotype turned up a few times. The chain is built from TRBV30 and TRBJ1-2; D is unclear. The V and J ends lost 8 bases and 4 bases respectively, with 23 bases between them. This CDR3 has 15 residues. Germline V gives CDR1 GTSNPN, CDR2 SVGIG (reference sequence). Here the CDR3 reads CARQQIRVLGYGYTF. In nucleotides, the CDR3 is TGTGCCAGACAACAAATTCGGGTCCTAGGCTATGGCTACACCTTC.

This clonotype has a count of ten or more. The genes are TRBV27 and TRBJ2-2, with 11 nucleotides matching TRBD2. Looked up from germline, CDR1 is MNHEY and CDR2 is SMNVEV (reference sequence). This CDR3 has 17 residues. The J segment lost 8 bases and the V segment lost 5 bases, leaving 13 bases of the junction unmatched. The CDR3 DNA reads as TGTGCCAGCAGTCCCCGCCTAGCGGGAGGCTCCTGGGGGGAGCTGTTTTTT. Amino acids: CASSPRLAGGSWGELFF.

This clonotype was detected a few times. One base away lies a much larger clone, so this may be a sequencing read error. The chain links TRBV18 to TRBJ1-1, with 10 bases that match TRBD1. The CDR3 is 15 amino acids. CDR1 is KGHSH, CDR2 LQKENI, per germline. The CDR3: CAGSPGQGMNTEAFF. Written as DNA, the CDR3 is TGTGCCGGCTCACCGGGACAGGGGATGAACACTGAAGCTTTCTTT.

This clonotype has ten or more counts. The chain has TRBV12-5 and TRBJ2-1; TRBD2 matches 9 bases. V trimming: 2 bases; J trimming: 8 bases; junction bases outside the gene matches: 7. This CDR3 has 15 residues. Looked up from germline, CDR1 is LGHNT and CDR2 is FRNRAP. CDR3 DNA sequence: TGTGCTAGTGGTTTGTCGGCGGGAGGGCCCTATGAGCAGTTCTTC. This sequence encodes CASGLSAGGPYEQFF.

The CDR3 region has the DNA TGTGCCAGCAGTTTACAGGTCAATGAGCAGTTCTTC. Its protein product is CASSLQVNEQFF. The chain combines TRBV12-3 or TRBV12-4 with TRBJ2-1; D unresolved. This CDR3 contains 12 residues. The germline V and J ends were trimmed by 2 bases and 6 bases, with 5 bases remaining between them.

V usage is TRBV7-9 and J usage is TRBJ2-5, with 7 bases lining up with TRBD2. V shed 6 bases, J shed 1 base, and the junction held 5 bases outside the gene matches. CDR1 is SEHNR and CDR2 is FQNEAQ in the germline V gene (reference sequence). CDR3 length equals 14 residues. DNA of the CDR3: TGTGCCAGCAGTTCACTAGCGAGCCAAGAGACCCAGTACTTC. This encodes CASSSLASQETQYF. Full variable domain (outside the CDR3, taken from reference TRBV7-9 and TRBJ2-5): DTGVSQNPRHKITKRGQNVTFRCDPISEHNRLYWYRQTLGQGPEFLTYFQNEAQLEKSRLLSDRFSAERPKGSFSTLEIQRTEQGDSAMYLCASSSLASQETQYFGPGTRLLVL.

At least ten counts were recorded for this clonotype. The chain employs TRBV20-1 and TRBJ1-2; TRBD1 matches 7 bases. V lost 5 bases to trimming and J lost 8 bases; unmatched junction nucleotides: 20. The CDR3 sequence is 16 residues long. Germline CDR1 and CDR2: DFQATT and SNEGSKA (reference sequence). CDR3 DNA sequence: TGCAGTGCTGGGGACAGAGGGGCAGGGGTTTCTAGAGGCTACACCTTC. Protein sequence: CSAGDRGAGVSRGYTF.

Ten or more counts support this clonotype. The chain is built from TRBV28 and TRBJ2-2; 8 bases agree with TRBD2. CDR1 and CDR2 (germline): MDHEN, SYDVKM. With V trimmed by 7 bases and J by 5 bases, 6 bases remained unmatched. CDR3 size: 14 residues. The CDR3 spells CASTASGFTGELFF. CDR3 coding DNA: TGTGCCAGCACTGCTAGCGGGTTTACCGGGGAGCTGTTTTTT.

This clonotype was seen ten or more times. This rearrangement joins TRBV20-1 to TRBJ2-7; TRBD2 might be the D (5 bases). Germline CDR1 reads DFQATT; CDR2 reads SNEGSKA (reference sequence). V was cut by 0 bases and J by 7 bases, with 13 bases left in between. This CDR3 is built from 13 residues. This chain's CDR3 is CSARDLDYREQYF. The CDR3 region has the DNA TGCAGTGCTAGAGATCTCGACTACAGAGAGCAGTACTTC.

For the CDR3, the DNA is TGTGCCACCAGTGATGCGTTTTGGGAGACCCAGTACTTC. It translates to CATSDAFWETQYF. V and J are TRBV24-1 and TRBJ2-5; the D is unclear. The CDR3 spans 13 residues. The germline V gene encodes CDR1 KGHDR and CDR2 SFDVKD. The V and J ends lost 3 bases and 5 bases respectively, with 9 bases between them.

To note about this clonotype: A much larger clone lies one base from this, so it may be a read error. This chain joins TRBV11-2 and TRBJ2-1; 8 nucleotides match TRBD2. The V gene's germline CDR1 is SGHAT and CDR2 FQNNGV. The CDR3 loop spans 21 amino acids. Here the CDR3 reads CAGSFFSGGLEPYLNYNEQFF. The DNA for the CDR3 is TGTGCCGGCAGCTTTTTCAGCGGGGGACTCGAGCCATACCTAAACTACAATGAGCAGTTCTTC.

This clonotype showed up many times. The chain's CDR3 is CAHQKLAASSYNEQFF. The DNA of the CDR3 is TGTGCCCATCAAAAACTAGCGGCTAGCTCCTACAATGAGCAGTTCTTC. The chain has TRBV30 and TRBJ2-1; 8 positions match TRBD2. This CDR3 comprises 16 residues. The ends lost 8 bases at V and 0 bases at J; junction bases unmatched: 12. The germline V gene has CDR1 GTSNPN and CDR2 SVGIG (reference sequence).

This clonotype came up many times. The gene calls are TRBV5-1 and TRBJ1-1; 9 bases fit TRBD1. Germline-derived CDR1 and CDR2 are SGHRS and YFSETQ. The CDR3 extends over 13 amino acids. After removal of 3 bases from V and 3 bases from J, the junction contained 0 bases not matched to a gene. The CDR3 spells CASSWTGDTEAFF. The CDR3 DNA sequence: TGCGCCAGCAGCTGGACAGGGGACACTGAAGCTTTCTTT.

V gene TRBV4-1 combines with J gene TRBJ2-1; D may be TRBD1 (6 bases). The germline V gene encodes CDR1 MGHRA and CDR2 YSYEKL. V was trimmed by 4 bases and J by 6 bases, leaving 13 bases between them. The CDR3 runs 14 residues. CDR3 sequence reads: CASSRGTRTNEQFF. CDR3 in DNA: TGCGCCAGCAGCCGGGGGACACGAACCAATGAGCAGTTCTTC.

This clonotype was recorded many times. The chain combines TRBV5-1 with TRBJ1-3; unclear D gene. This CDR3 comprises 13 residues. Trimming pared 5 bases from V and 3 bases from J, leaving 9 bases between. Germline loops: CDR1 SGHRS, CDR2 YFSETQ. This CDR3 reads CASREGNGNTIYF. The CDR3 bases are TGCGCCAGCAGGGAGGGAAATGGAAACACCATATATTTT.

This clonotype was seen repeatedly, ten times or more. The V and J genes are TRBV27 and TRBJ2-2; TRBD2 agrees at 7 bases. Germline-derived CDR1 and CDR2 are MNHEY and SMNVEV (reference sequence). Trimming at V came to 5 bases and at J to 1 base, leaving 7 bases not matched to a gene. The CDR3 runs 16 residues. DNA for the CDR3: TGTGCCAGCAGTAAACTAGCGAGTGAGAACACCGGGGAGCTGTTTTTT. It specifies CASSKLASENTGELFF.

The rearrangement links TRBV5-1 to TRBJ2-4; possible D gene TRBD2, 6 bases. The CDR3 sequence is 17 residues long. Trimming took 0 bases from V and 1 from J, leaving 14 bases between them. CDR1 is SGHRS, CDR2 YFSETQ, per germline. CDR3 amino acids: CASSLEEKGRAKNIQYF. The CDR3 bases are TGCGCCAGCAGCTTGGAGGAGAAAGGGAGGGCCAAAAACATTCAGTACTTC.